This TCR beta chain was observed in a study of blood T cell repertoires in COVID-19. Assay: immunoSEQ multiplex PCR; the TCRdb copy retains only in-frame clones and omits some. The profile shows roughly 140,000 clones, roughly 80% of them singletons. Germline V CDR1 and CDR2: SGHNT, YYREEE (reference sequence). Trimming pared 3 bases from V and 0 bases from J, leaving 16 bases between. The CDR3 extends over 16 amino acids. The chain couples TRBV5-4 to TRBJ2-7; perhaps TRBD1 as D (6 bases). Sequencing was carried out using peripheral blood. The sequence came from a human donor in a cohort sampled during active COVID-19. The CDR3 bases are TGTGCCAGCAGCTCGGGTGGGGGCAGGAGCTCCTACGAGCAGTACTTC. Its protein product is CASSSGGGRSSYEQYF.